These T cell receptor beta chains were read from a single sample in a study of Graves' ophthalmopathy and Graves' hyperthyroidism. Using its own MiXCR run on the multiplex PCR reads, TCRdb lists one record per CDR3 protein. The data show about 700,000 distinct CDR3 sequences, with roughly 41% seen just once and 35% to 55% held by the top ten. The sequencing sample was made of peripheral blood. Receptor source: an adult man with Graves' ophthalmopathy. Both conserved end residues are part of each CDR3. The D gene is left open where the match is weak. Where a row states a size, it is once, few, many or the class of an expanded clone; other rows omit it.

CDR3nt: TGTGCCAGCAGCCCCCGGGGTACCACTGAAGCTCTCTTT; CDR3aa: CASSPRGTTEALF; v_gene: TRBV7-8; abundance: .; d_gene: .; j_gene: TRBJ1-1
CDR3nt: TGTGCCAGCAGCTTAGTCAGCGGGAAGGGGACGGCGGAGACCCAGTACTTC; CDR3aa: CASSLVSGKGTAETQYF; v_gene: TRBV7-6; abundance: .; d_gene: TRBD2; j_gene: TRBJ2-5
CDR3nt: TGTGCCAGCATTGGAGGGGGCTATACTGAAGCTTTCTTT; CDR3aa: CASIGGGYTEAFF; v_gene: TRBV25-1; abundance: many; d_gene: TRBD1; j_gene: TRBJ1-1
CDR3nt: TGTGCCAGCAGCGTTGAACTAGCGGGGGACAACACCGGGGAGCTGTTTTTT; CDR3aa: CASSVELAGDNTGELFF; v_gene: TRBV7-2; abundance: .; d_gene: TRBD2; j_gene: TRBJ2-2
CDR3nt: TGTGCCAGCAGTATAAGAAACAGGGAGGGGCAGTACTTC; CDR3aa: CASSIRNREGQYF; v_gene: TRBV6-5; abundance: few; d_gene: .; j_gene: TRBJ2-7
CDR3nt: TGTGCCAGCAGCTTAGCGTCTGGTAGGCCCGGACAGTTGAACACTGAAGCTTTCTTT; CDR3aa: CASSLASGRPGQLNTEAFF; v_gene: TRBV7-8; abundance: many; d_gene: .; j_gene: TRBJ1-1
CDR3nt: TGTGCCAGCAGTGATGGTCGAACAGGGGGCGGCTATGGCTACACCTTC; CDR3aa: CASSDGRTGGGYGYTF; v_gene: TRBV10-2; abundance: .; d_gene: TRBD1; j_gene: TRBJ1-2
CDR3nt: TGTGCCAGCAGTTCACCCCTAGGGACAGACTATAGCAATCAGCCCCAGCATTTT; CDR3aa: CASSSPLGTDYSNQPQHF; v_gene: TRBV24-1; abundance: .; d_gene: TRBD1; j_gene: TRBJ1-5
CDR3nt: TGCGCCAGCAGCCCCCGGGCTAGTGGTATCTACGAGCAGTACTTC; CDR3aa: CASSPRASGIYEQYF; v_gene: TRBV4-3; abundance: few; d_gene: .; j_gene: TRBJ2-7
CDR3nt: TGCAGTGCTAGAGAGGGCGGGAATAATGAAAAACTGTTTTTT; CDR3aa: CSAREGGNNEKLFF; v_gene: TRBV20-1; abundance: many; d_gene: .; j_gene: TRBJ1-4
CDR3nt: TGTGCCGTCGGACAGGGGGCTGGGGCCAACGTCCTGACTTTC; CDR3aa: CAVGQGAGANVLTF; v_gene: TRBV10-3; abundance: .; d_gene: TRBD1; j_gene: TRBJ2-6
CDR3nt: TGTGCCAGCAGCGAGCCCCCAGGGGGCACTGAAGCTTTCTTT; CDR3aa: CASSEPPGGTEAFF; v_gene: TRBV2; abundance: many; d_gene: TRBD1; j_gene: TRBJ1-1
CDR3nt: TGCAGCGTTTCACAACCCGGGACAGAGCTCTCTGGGGCCAACGTCCCGACTTTC; CDR3aa: CSVSQPGTELSGANVPTF; v_gene: TRBV29-1; abundance: .; d_gene: TRBD1; j_gene: TRBJ2-6
CDR3nt: TGTGCCAGCAGCTTCACAGCGAGCTCCTACGAGCAGTACTTC; CDR3aa: CASSFTASSYEQYF; v_gene: TRBV7-2; abundance: many; d_gene: .; j_gene: TRBJ2-7
CDR3nt: TGTGCCAGCAGCAAGGAGTGGTCCGGTAATGAAAAACTGTTTTTT; CDR3aa: CASSKEWSGNEKLFF; v_gene: TRBV7-2; abundance: few; d_gene: .; j_gene: TRBJ1-4
CDR3nt: TGTGCCAGCAGTCCCCCCAAGGGCGGCAATCAGCCCCAGCATTTT; CDR3aa: CASSPPKGGNQPQHF; v_gene: TRBV25-1; abundance: .; d_gene: .; j_gene: TRBJ1-5
CDR3nt: TGCAGTGCTAGAGATTCGGGGACTAGCGGGGTTTACGAGCAGTACTTC; CDR3aa: CSARDSGTSGVYEQYF; v_gene: TRBV20-1; abundance: few; d_gene: TRBD2; j_gene: TRBJ2-7
CDR3nt: TGTGCCAGCAGCCGACGCGCGGGGGGCGAGGGCTACACCTTC; CDR3aa: CASSRRAGGEGYTF; v_gene: TRBV7-8; abundance: .; d_gene: .; j_gene: TRBJ1-2
CDR3nt: TGTGCCAGCAAAGGGAACATCGGGGGTAATTCACCCCTCCACTTT; CDR3aa: CASKGNIGGNSPLHF; v_gene: TRBV6-1; abundance: .; d_gene: .; j_gene: TRBJ1-6
CDR3nt: TGTGCCAGCAGCCTCCGGGACAGGGGGCCGGGGTATGGCTACACCTTC; CDR3aa: CASSLRDRGPGYGYTF; v_gene: TRBV14; abundance: .; d_gene: TRBD1; j_gene: TRBJ1-2
CDR3nt: TGTGCCAGCAGCCCACCGACAGGGGCATCGGGCTATGGCTACACCTTC; CDR3aa: CASSPPTGASGYGYTF; v_gene: TRBV7-6; abundance: .; d_gene: TRBD1; j_gene: TRBJ1-2
CDR3nt: TGCAGTGCTAGCTTGGACAGGGCCACTGAAGCTTTCTTT; CDR3aa: CSASLDRATEAFF; v_gene: TRBV20-1; abundance: .; d_gene: TRBD1; j_gene: TRBJ1-1
CDR3nt: TGTGACAGGGGGGTCTCCTCCTATAATTCACCCCTCCACTTT; CDR3aa: CDRGVSSYNSPLHF; v_gene: TRBV25-1; abundance: .; d_gene: TRBD1; j_gene: TRBJ1-6
CDR3nt: TGTGCCAGCAGCCCAACACAGGGGACCGAAGCTTTCTTT; CDR3aa: CASSPTQGTEAFF; v_gene: TRBV7-6; abundance: many; d_gene: TRBD1; j_gene: TRBJ1-1
CDR3nt: TGCAGTGCTAGACCGGACAGGGGCTACGAGCAGTACTTC; CDR3aa: CSARPDRGYEQYF; v_gene: TRBV20-1; abundance: once; d_gene: TRBD1; j_gene: TRBJ2-7
CDR3nt: TGTGCCAGCAGCCCCCTGGGGGAGCGGGGGGCAGAGACCCAGTACTTC; CDR3aa: CASSPLGERGAETQYF; v_gene: TRBV2; abundance: .; d_gene: TRBD2; j_gene: TRBJ2-5
CDR3nt: TGCAGCGTCACAGGGGCTCGCGAGCAGTACTTC; CDR3aa: CSVTGAREQYF; v_gene: TRBV29-1; abundance: .; d_gene: TRBD1; j_gene: TRBJ2-7
CDR3nt: TGTGCCAGCAGTTACTCCCTCTCTGGGGCCAACGTCCTGACTTTC; CDR3aa: CASSYSLSGANVLTF; v_gene: TRBV6-5; abundance: many; d_gene: .; j_gene: TRBJ2-6
CDR3nt: TGTGCCAGCACCCAATGGGACGGGGTCCTCGATCAGCCCCAGCATTTT; CDR3aa: CASTQWDGVLDQPQHF; v_gene: TRBV2; abundance: few; d_gene: .; j_gene: TRBJ1-5
CDR3nt: TGTGCCAGCAGCGTGGAAGGGACAGGGGTTTATGGCTACACCTTC; CDR3aa: CASSVEGTGVYGYTF; v_gene: TRBV11-1; abundance: .; d_gene: TRBD1; j_gene: TRBJ1-2
CDR3nt: TGTGCCAGCAGTTACTTAGGGGGACCTCCTATGAACACTGAAGCTTTCTTT; CDR3aa: CASSYLGGPPMNTEAFF; v_gene: TRBV12-3/TRBV12-4; abundance: few; d_gene: .; j_gene: TRBJ1-1
CDR3nt: TGTGCCAGCAGCTTGATTCGACTAGCGGGAGACAGAAGGGAGCTGTTTTTT; CDR3aa: CASSLIRLAGDRRELFF; v_gene: TRBV5-6; abundance: .; d_gene: TRBD2; j_gene: TRBJ2-2
CDR3nt: TGTGCCAGCAGCTCATGGGGGGGCCCCGCCTACGAGCAGTACTTC; CDR3aa: CASSSWGGPAYEQYF; v_gene: TRBV11-3; abundance: few; d_gene: .; j_gene: TRBJ2-7
CDR3nt: TGTGCCAGCAGCCCGGAAGGGACGGTGAACACTGAAGCTTTCTTT; CDR3aa: CASSPEGTVNTEAFF; v_gene: TRBV11-2; abundance: .; d_gene: .; j_gene: TRBJ1-1
CDR3nt: TGTGCCAGTACCTGGGGGGTGTCCGGGGAGCTGTTTTTT; CDR3aa: CASTWGVSGELFF; v_gene: TRBV19; abundance: .; d_gene: .; j_gene: TRBJ2-2
CDR3nt: TGCAGCGTCAGTGACAGCTACGAGCAGTACTTC; CDR3aa: CSVSDSYEQYF; v_gene: TRBV29-1; abundance: .; d_gene: .; j_gene: TRBJ2-7
CDR3nt: TGTGCCATCAGTTTCGAGGGGGGCCATCGAGGCTACACCTTC; CDR3aa: CAISFEGGHRGYTF; v_gene: TRBV6-1; abundance: .; d_gene: .; j_gene: TRBJ1-2
CDR3nt: TGTGCCAGCAGCCTACTAGCGGGAGGGGGTCGGGAGACCCAGTACTTC; CDR3aa: CASSLLAGGGRETQYF; v_gene: TRBV25-1; abundance: .; d_gene: TRBD2; j_gene: TRBJ2-5
CDR3nt: TGCAGTGCTAGAGATCCTTCAGGGTCGTCGGCACAAGAGACCCAGTACTTC; CDR3aa: CSARDPSGSSAQETQYF; v_gene: TRBV20-1; abundance: few; d_gene: .; j_gene: TRBJ2-5
CDR3nt: TGTGCCAGTAGTATAGATCTCGGACGCCTGAACACCGGGGAGCTGTTTTTT; CDR3aa: CASSIDLGRLNTGELFF; v_gene: TRBV19; abundance: few; d_gene: .; j_gene: TRBJ2-2
CDR3nt: TGCAGCGTCCTTCCGGGACGGACTAATGAAGCTTTCTTT; CDR3aa: CSVLPGRTNEAFF; v_gene: TRBV29-1; abundance: .; d_gene: .; j_gene: TRBJ1-1